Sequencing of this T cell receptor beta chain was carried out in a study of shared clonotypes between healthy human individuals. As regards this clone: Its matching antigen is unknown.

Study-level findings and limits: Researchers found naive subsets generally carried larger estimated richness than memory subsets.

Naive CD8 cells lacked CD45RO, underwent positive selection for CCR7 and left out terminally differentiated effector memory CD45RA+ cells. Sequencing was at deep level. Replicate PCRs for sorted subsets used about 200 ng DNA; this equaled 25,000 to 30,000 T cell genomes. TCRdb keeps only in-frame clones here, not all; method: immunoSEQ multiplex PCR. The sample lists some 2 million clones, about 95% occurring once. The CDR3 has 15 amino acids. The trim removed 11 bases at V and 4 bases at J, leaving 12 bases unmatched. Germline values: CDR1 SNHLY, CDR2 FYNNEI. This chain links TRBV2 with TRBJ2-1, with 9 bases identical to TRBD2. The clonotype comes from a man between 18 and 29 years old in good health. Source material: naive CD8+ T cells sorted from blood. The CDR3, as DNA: TGTGCCCCCTCTGAGGGGACTAGCCTTTACAATGAGCAGTTCTTC. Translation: CAPSEGTSLYNEQFF. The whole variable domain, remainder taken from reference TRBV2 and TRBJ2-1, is EPEVTQTPSHQVTQMGQEVILRCVPISNHLYFYWYRQILGQKVEFLVSFYNNEISEKSEIFDDQFSVERPDGSNFTLKIRSTKLEDSAMYFCAPSEGTSLYNEQFFGPGTRLTVL.